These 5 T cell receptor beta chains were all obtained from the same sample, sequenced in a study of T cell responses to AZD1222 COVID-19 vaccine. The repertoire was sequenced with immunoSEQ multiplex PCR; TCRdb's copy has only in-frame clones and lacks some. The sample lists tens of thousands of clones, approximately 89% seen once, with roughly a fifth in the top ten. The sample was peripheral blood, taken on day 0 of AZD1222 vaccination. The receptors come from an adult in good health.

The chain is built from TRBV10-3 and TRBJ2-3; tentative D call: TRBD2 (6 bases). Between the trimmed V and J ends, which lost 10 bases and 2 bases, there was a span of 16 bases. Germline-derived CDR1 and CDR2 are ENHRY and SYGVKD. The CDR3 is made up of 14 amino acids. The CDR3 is CATVPGEVTDTQYF. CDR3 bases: TGTGCCACCGTACCGGGAGAAGTCACAGATACGCAGTATTTT.

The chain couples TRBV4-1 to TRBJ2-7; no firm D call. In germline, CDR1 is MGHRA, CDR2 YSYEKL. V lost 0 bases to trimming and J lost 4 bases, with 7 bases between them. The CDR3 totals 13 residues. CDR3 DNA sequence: TGCGCCAGCAGCCAAGATAATGTTTACGAGCAGTACTTC. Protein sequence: CASSQDNVYEQYF.

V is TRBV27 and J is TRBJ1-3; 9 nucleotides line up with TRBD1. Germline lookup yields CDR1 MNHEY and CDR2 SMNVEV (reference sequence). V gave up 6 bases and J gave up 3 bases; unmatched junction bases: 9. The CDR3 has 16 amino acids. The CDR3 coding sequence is TGTGCCAGCAGAAGCACGATGACAGGGGGTGGAAACACCATATATTTT. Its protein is CASRSTMTGGGNTIYF.

The CDR3 loop is CASQTGGTNQPQHF. Here the CDR3 DNA reads TGTGCCAGCCAGACGGGGGGGACCAATCAGCCCCAGCATTTT. The chain joins TRBV7-8 to TRBJ1-5; D may be TRBD1 (5 bases). The V gene's germline CDR1 is SGHVS and CDR2 FQNEAQ. The V and J ends lost 8 bases and 3 bases respectively, with 14 bases between them. The CDR3 contains 14 residues.

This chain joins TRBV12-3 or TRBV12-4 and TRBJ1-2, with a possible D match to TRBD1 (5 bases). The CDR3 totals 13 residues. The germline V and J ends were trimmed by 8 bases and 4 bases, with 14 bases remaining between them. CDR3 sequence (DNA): TGTGCCAGCGGAATAGGGGAGGTCTATGGCTACACCTTC. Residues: CASGIGEVYGYTF.